The 21 T cell receptor beta chains given below trace back to one sample, sequenced in a study of T cells in localized non-small cell lung cancer. Method: immunoSEQ multiplex PCR; TCRdb's copy keeps in-frame clones and lacks some. The table shows about 77,000 clones, with around 90% occurring only once. Sequenced material: peripheral blood, taken before any cancer treatment. The receptors shown here come from a woman aged 35 to 69 with stage I squamous cell lung carcinoma.

This chain uses TRBV16 with TRBJ2-2; D unresolved. CDR3 length equals 14 residues. Trimming took off 0 bases at V and 7 bases at J, with 9 bases between the two ends. Germline V CDR1 and CDR2: KGHSY, FQNENV. CDR3 sequence (DNA): TGTGCCAGCAGCCAATCGGACGCAGGCGGGGAGCTGTTTTTT. Translation gives CASSQSDAGGELFF. Looking up the rest from reference TRBV16 and TRBJ2-2 gives the full variable domain: GEEVAQTPKHLVRGEGQKAKLYCAPIKGHSYVFWYQQVLKNEFKFLISFQNENVFDETGMPKERFSAKCLPNSPCSLEIQATKLEDSAVYFCASSQSDAGGELFFGEGSRLTVL.

The CDR3 DNA reads as TGCGCCAGCAGCCCCGGTGACTCCTACGAGCAGTACTTC. Protein product: CASSPGDSYEQYF. The rearrangement uses TRBV5-1 and TRBJ2-7, with unresolved D. The CDR3 sequence is 13 residues long. V lost 4 bases to trimming and J lost 0 bases, with 8 bases between them. The germline gives CDR1 SGHRS, CDR2 YFSETQ.

The V gene is TRBV10-3, the J gene TRBJ1-6, with 9 bases lining up with TRBD1. Losses at the gene ends were 4 bases for V and 7 bases for J; bases not matched to a gene: 5. The CDR3 is made up of 15 amino acids. Germline CDR1 reads ENHRY; CDR2 reads SYGVKD. The CDR3 sequence: CAISGGQGGNSPLHF. The CDR3 DNA reads TGTGCCATCAGTGGGGGACAGGGAGGGAATTCACCCCTCCACTTT.

CDR3 residues: CASSFSAGRTYEQYF. As DNA, the CDR3 is TGTGCCAGCAGCTTTTCAGCGGGGAGAACCTACGAGCAGTACTTC. The V and J genes are TRBV7-9 and TRBJ2-7, with 7 bases matching TRBD2. The V and J ends lost 3 bases and 2 bases, in that order; junction bases with no gene match: 7. CDR1 and CDR2 (germline): SEHNR, FQNEAQ (reference sequence). This CDR3 contains 15 residues.

The rearrangement joins TRBV15 to TRBJ2-1, with TRBD2 matching 7 bases. J gave up 4 bases and V 0 bases, and 12 bases lay outside the gene matches. Germline loops: CDR1 LNHNV, CDR2 YYDKDF (reference sequence). The CDR3 totals 18 residues. Written as DNA, the CDR3 is TGTGCCACCAGCAGAGATTCGTGGAGCGGGGAGAGATACAATGAGCAGTTCTTC. Its protein product is CATSRDSWSGERYNEQFF.

This clone was picked up one time. This chain connects TRBV10-3 to TRBJ2-3; 10 positions match TRBD2. CDR1 and CDR2 from the germline V gene are ENHRY and SYGVKD. The V segment lost 8 bases and the J segment 0 bases; nucleotides outside the gene matches: 11. The CDR3 is made up of 17 amino acids. This CDR3 reads CAISGTSGTPSTDTQYF. The CDR3 coding sequence is TGTGCCATCTCGGGAACTAGCGGGACCCCTAGCACAGATACGCAGTATTTT.

The chain is built from TRBV15 and TRBJ1-1; D is undetermined. In germline, CDR1 is LNHNV, CDR2 YYDKDF (reference sequence). This CDR3 has 14 residues. Trimming left V 0 bases short and J 2 bases short, with 7 bases between. The CDR3 DNA reads as TGTGCCACCAGCAGAGATAGGGCTAACACTGAAGCTTTCTTT. This gives the protein CATSRDRANTEAFF.

The V gene is TRBV9, the J gene TRBJ2-2; TRBD2 matches 13 bases. Germline-derived CDR1 and CDR2 are SGDLS and YYNGEE. The trim removed 3 bases at V and 5 bases at J, leaving 7 bases unmatched. The CDR3 extends over 17 amino acids. The CDR3 region is CASSATSGGAWTGELFF. For the CDR3, the DNA is TGTGCCAGCAGCGCCACTAGCGGGGGGGCCTGGACCGGGGAGCTGTTTTTT.

The rearrangement uses TRBV4-2 and TRBJ1-1; a weak D match, TRBD1 (6 bases). The V gene lost 4 bases and the J gene lost 8 bases, with 14 bases spanning the gap. Germline V gene lookup returns CDR1 LGHNA and CDR2 YNFKEQ. The CDR3 runs 13 residues. The CDR3 here is CASSPDGGTEAFF. Here the CDR3 DNA reads TGTGCCAGCAGCCCGGACGGCGGGACAGAAGCTTTCTTT.

This chain links TRBV7-9 with TRBJ1-4; D is uncertain. Trimming pared 1 base from V and 8 bases from J, leaving 11 bases between. Germline CDR1 reads SEHNR; CDR2 reads FQNEAQ (reference sequence). This CDR3 spans 14 amino acids. CDR3 nucleotides: TGTGCCAGCAGCTTAGGGGCGACGGGGGAAAAACTGTTTTTT. Translation: CASSLGATGEKLFF.

This clone has more than one count but fewer than ten. The chain recombines TRBV29-1 with TRBJ2-7, with TRBD2 matching 7 bases. V trimming: 5 bases; J trimming: 0 bases; junction bases outside the gene matches: 7. Germline V gives CDR1 SQVTM, CDR2 ANQGSEA. The CDR3 consists of 14 residues. CDR3 DNA sequence: TGCAGCGTTATAGGGAGCGGGAACTCCTACGAGCAGTACTTC. Translated: CSVIGSGNSYEQYF.

J is TRBJ2-1 and V is TRBV5-1; no definite D call. This CDR3 is 13 amino acids long. Trimming removed 0 bases from V and 7 bases from J, with 8 bases in between. From germline, CDR1 is SGHRS and CDR2 YFSETQ. The CDR3 protein is CASSLVLGNEQFF. DNA of the CDR3: TGCGCCAGCAGCTTGGTTTTGGGGAATGAGCAGTTCTTC.

The genes are TRBV10-1 and TRBJ2-4, with D possibly TRBD2 on 6 matching bases. The V gene lost 3 bases and the J gene lost 4 bases, with 10 bases spanning the gap. Germline V gene sequence: CDR1 WNHNN, CDR2 SYGVQD (reference sequence). The CDR3 has 14 residues. This CDR3 reads CASSDPGEKNIQYF. The CDR3 coding sequence is TGCGCCAGCAGTGATCCGGGAGAAAAAAACATTCAGTACTTC.

The chain employs TRBV28 and TRBJ2-6; TRBD1 might be the D (7 bases). From germline, CDR1 is MDHEN and CDR2 SYDVKM. Trimming stripped 3 bases from V and 1 base from J, with 16 bases between. The CDR3 is 18 residues long. Written as DNA, the CDR3 is TGTGCCAGCAGTTTCCCGGCGGGACAGAGTTCTGGGGCCAACGTCCTGACTTTC. This translates into CASSFPAGQSSGANVLTF.

The chain links TRBV10-3 to TRBJ1-2; 8 bases match TRBD1. Germline V gene lookup returns CDR1 ENHRY and CDR2 SYGVKD. V was pared by 7 bases and J by 4 bases, with 11 bases of the junction left unmatched. The CDR3 consists of 15 residues. CDR3 bases: TGTGCCATCACCCCCGGACAGGGAGTAAGCTATGGCTACACCTTC. Encoded protein: CAITPGQGVSYGYTF.

The chain uses TRBV19 and TRBJ1-1, with 9 bases identical to TRBD1. V was clipped by 3 bases and J by 7 bases; unmatched bases: 6. The CDR3 has 14 amino acids. Germline loops: CDR1 LNHDA, CDR2 SQIVND (reference sequence). The CDR3 DNA reads as TGTGCCAGTAGTATCGGGACAGGGTTTGGTGAAGCTTTCTTT. Translated: CASSIGTGFGEAFF.

The rearrangement uses TRBV30 and TRBJ1-4; TRBD1 might be the D (5 bases). Germline CDR1 reads GTSNPN; CDR2 reads SVGIG (reference sequence). The CDR3 has 13 amino acids. V was shortened by 4 bases and J by 3 bases, with 9 bases between the two germline ends. Here the CDR3 DNA reads TGTGCCTGGAATGCGGGGCCTAATGAAAAACTGTTTTTT. This translates into CAWNAGPNEKLFF.

V and J are TRBV5-1 and TRBJ2-1; D possibly uses TRBD1 or TRBD2 (5 bases each). The V gene's germline CDR1 is SGHRS and CDR2 YFSETQ. The length of the CDR3 is 15 residues. V was pared by 5 bases and J by 2 bases, with 14 bases between. CDR3 region: CASRIGTDTYNEQFF. CDR3 nucleotide sequence: TGCGCCAGCAGGATCGGGACGGACACCTACAATGAGCAGTTCTTC.

The chain carries TRBV5-1 and TRBJ2-1; D gene unclear. Deletions cut 6 bases from V and 6 bases from J, with 13 bases between. The V gene's germline CDR1 is SGHRS and CDR2 YFSETQ. The CDR3 has 13 amino acids. CDR3 in amino acids: CASTPPMGNEQFF. CDR3 bases: TGCGCCAGCACCCCCCCAATGGGCAATGAGCAGTTCTTC.

The chain employs TRBV14 and TRBJ2-1, with TRBD2 matching over 8 bases. Germline CDR1 and CDR2: SGHDN and FVKESK. V was clipped by 6 bases and J by 4 bases; unmatched bases: 11. This CDR3 region has 16 residues. As DNA, the CDR3 is TGTGCCAGCAGGGGACGGGAGGGGTTTTATTACAATGAGCAGTTCTTC. Amino acid sequence: CASRGREGFYYNEQFF.

The rearrangement joins TRBV30 to TRBJ2-3; 13 bases align to TRBD2. This CDR3 is 18 amino acids long. J gave up 4 bases and V 1 base, and 11 bases lay outside the gene matches. CDR1 is GTSNPN and CDR2 is SVGIG in the germline V gene (reference sequence). CDR3 nucleotides: TGTGCCTGGAGTGGGACTAGCGGGGGTTATTTCGACGCAGATACGCAGTATTTT. The encoded protein is CAWSGTSGGYFDADTQYF.